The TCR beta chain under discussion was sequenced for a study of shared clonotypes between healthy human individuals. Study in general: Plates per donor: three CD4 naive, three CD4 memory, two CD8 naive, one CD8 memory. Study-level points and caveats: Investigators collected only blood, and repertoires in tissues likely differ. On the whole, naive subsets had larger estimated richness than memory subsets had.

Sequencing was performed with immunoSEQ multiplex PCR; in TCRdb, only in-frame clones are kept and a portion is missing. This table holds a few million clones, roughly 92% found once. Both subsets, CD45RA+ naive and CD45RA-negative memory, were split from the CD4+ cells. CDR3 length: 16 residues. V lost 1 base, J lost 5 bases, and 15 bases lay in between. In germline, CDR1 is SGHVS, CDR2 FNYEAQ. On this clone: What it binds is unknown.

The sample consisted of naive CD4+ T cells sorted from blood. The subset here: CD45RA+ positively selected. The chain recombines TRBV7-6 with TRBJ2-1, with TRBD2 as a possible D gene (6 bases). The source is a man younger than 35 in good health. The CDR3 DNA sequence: TGTGCCAGCAGCTTAGGGGGTACGGGACTCAACAATGAGCAGTTCTTC. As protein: CASSLGGTGLNNEQFF.